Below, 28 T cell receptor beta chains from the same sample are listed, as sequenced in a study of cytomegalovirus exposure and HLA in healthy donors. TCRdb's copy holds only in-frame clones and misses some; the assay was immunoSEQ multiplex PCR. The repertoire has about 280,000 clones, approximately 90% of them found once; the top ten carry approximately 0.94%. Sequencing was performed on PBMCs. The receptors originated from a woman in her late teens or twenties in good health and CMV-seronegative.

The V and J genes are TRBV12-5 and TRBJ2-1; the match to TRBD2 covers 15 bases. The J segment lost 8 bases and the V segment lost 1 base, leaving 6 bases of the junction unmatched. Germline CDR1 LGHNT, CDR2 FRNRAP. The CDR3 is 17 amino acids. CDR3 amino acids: CASGLGGLAGGGDEQFF. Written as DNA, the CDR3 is TGTGCTAGTGGTTTGGGGGGACTAGCGGGAGGAGGGGATGAGCAGTTCTTC.

The CDR3 loop is CASSSRGETEAFF. CDR3 sequence (DNA): TGTGCCAGCTCTTCTAGGGGCGAGACTGAAGCTTTCTTT. J is TRBJ1-1 and V is TRBV18; perhaps TRBD1 as D (5 bases). V lost 6 bases and J lost 5, with 13 bases in between. The CDR3 runs to 13 residues. Germline lookup yields CDR1 KGHSH and CDR2 LQKENI.

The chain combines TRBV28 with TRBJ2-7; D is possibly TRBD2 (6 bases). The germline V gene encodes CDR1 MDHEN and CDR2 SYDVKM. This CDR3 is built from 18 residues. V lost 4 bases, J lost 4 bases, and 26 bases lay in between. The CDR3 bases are TGTGCCAGCAGTTCCCCTGGGGCGGGGTTGGGTAGTGGGTACGAGCAGTACTTC. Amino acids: CASSSPGAGLGSGYEQYF.

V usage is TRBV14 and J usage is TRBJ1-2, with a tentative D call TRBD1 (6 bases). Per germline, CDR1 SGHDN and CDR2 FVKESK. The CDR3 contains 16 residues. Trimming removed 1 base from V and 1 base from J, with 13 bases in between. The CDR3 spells CASSQVRQGSNYGYTF. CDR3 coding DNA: TGTGCCAGCAGCCAAGTGCGGCAGGGGAGTAACTATGGCTACACCTTC.

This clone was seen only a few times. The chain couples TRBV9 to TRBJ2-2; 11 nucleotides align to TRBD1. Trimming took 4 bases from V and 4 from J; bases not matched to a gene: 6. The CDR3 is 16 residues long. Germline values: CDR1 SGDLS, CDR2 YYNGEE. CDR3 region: CASSPPDRGLTGELFF. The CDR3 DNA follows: TGTGCCAGCAGCCCTCCGGACAGGGGGCTCACCGGGGAGCTGTTTTTT.

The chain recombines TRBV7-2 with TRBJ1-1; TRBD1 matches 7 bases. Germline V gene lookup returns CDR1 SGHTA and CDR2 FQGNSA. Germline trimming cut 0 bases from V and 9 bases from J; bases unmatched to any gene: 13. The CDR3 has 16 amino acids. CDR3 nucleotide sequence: TGTGCCAGCAGCTTAGCTCTAGACCGGGACAGAGCTCAAGCTTTCTTT. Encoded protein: CASSLALDRDRAQAFF.

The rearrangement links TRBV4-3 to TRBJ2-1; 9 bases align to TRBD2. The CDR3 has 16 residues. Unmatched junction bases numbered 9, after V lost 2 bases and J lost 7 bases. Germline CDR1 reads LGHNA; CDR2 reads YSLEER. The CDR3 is CASSQPFSGRANEQFF. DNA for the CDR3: TGCGCCAGCAGCCAACCGTTTAGCGGGAGAGCTAATGAGCAGTTCTTC.

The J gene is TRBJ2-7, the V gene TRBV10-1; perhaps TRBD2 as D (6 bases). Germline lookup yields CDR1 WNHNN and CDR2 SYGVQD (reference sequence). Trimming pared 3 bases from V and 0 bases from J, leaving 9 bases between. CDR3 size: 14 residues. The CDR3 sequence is CASSDRESSYEQYF. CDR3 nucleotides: TGCGCCAGCAGTGACCGGGAGTCCTCCTACGAGCAGTACTTC.

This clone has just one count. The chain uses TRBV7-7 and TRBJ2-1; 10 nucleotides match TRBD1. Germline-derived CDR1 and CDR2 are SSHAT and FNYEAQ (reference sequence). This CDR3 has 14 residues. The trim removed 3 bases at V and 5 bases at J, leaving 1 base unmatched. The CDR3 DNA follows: TGTGCCAGCAGCTTTGGGACAGGGGACAATGAGCAGTTCTTC. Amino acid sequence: CASSFGTGDNEQFF.

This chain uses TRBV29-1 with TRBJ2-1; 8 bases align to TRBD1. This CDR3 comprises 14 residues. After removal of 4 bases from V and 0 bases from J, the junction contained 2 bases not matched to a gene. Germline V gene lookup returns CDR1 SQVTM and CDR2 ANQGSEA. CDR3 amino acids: CSVGDRGSYNEQFF. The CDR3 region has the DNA TGCAGCGTTGGTGACAGGGGCTCCTACAATGAGCAGTTCTTC.

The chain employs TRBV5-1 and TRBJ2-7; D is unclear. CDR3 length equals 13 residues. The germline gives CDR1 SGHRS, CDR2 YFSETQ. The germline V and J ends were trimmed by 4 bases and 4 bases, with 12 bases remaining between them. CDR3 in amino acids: CASSAPSRYEQYF. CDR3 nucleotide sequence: TGCGCCAGCAGCGCCCCCTCTAGGTACGAGCAGTACTTC. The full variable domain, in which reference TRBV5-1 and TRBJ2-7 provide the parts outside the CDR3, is KAGVTQTPRYLIKTRGQQVTLSCSPISGHRSVSWYQQTPGQGLQFLFEYFSETQRNKGNFPGRFSGRQFSNSRSEMNVSTLELGDSALYLCASSAPSRYEQYFGPGTRLTVT.

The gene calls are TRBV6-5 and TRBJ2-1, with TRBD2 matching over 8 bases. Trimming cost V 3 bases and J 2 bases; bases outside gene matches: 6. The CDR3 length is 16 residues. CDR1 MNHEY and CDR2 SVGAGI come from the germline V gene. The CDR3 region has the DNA TGTGCCAGCAGTTATCAACGGGAGGGGGCCTACAATGAGCAGTTCTTC. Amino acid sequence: CASSYQREGAYNEQFF.

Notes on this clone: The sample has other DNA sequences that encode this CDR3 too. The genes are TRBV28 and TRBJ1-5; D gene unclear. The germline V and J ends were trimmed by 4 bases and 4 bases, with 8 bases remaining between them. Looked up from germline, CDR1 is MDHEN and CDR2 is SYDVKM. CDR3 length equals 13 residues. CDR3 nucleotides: TGTGCCAGCAGTTCTGGACTAAATCAGCCCCAGCATTTT. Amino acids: CASSSGLNQPQHF.

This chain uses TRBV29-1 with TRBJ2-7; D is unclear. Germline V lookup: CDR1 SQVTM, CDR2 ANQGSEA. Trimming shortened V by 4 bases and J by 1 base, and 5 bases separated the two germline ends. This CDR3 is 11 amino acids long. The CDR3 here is CSVASSYEQYF. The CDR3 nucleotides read TGCAGCGTTGCCAGTTCCTACGAGCAGTACTTC.

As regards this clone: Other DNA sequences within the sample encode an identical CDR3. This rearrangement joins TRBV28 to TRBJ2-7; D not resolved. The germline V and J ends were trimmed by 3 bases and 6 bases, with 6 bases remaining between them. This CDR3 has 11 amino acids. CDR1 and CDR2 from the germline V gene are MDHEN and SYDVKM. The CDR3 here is CASSFPGEQYF. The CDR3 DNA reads TGTGCCAGCAGTTTTCCCGGCGAGCAGTACTTC.

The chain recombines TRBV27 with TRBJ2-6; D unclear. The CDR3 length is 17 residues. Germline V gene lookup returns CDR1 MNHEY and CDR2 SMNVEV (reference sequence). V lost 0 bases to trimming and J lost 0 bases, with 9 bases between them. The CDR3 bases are TGTGCCAGCAGTTTATCGCGGCAGCCCTCTGGGGCCAACGTCCTGACTTTC. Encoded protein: CASSLSRQPSGANVLTF. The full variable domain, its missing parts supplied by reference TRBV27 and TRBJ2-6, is EAQVTQNPRYLITVTGKKLTVTCSQNMNHEYMSWYRQDPGLGLRQIYYSMNVEVTDKGDVPEGYKVSRKEKRNFPLILESPSPNQTSLYFCASSLSRQPSGANVLTFGAGSRLTVL.

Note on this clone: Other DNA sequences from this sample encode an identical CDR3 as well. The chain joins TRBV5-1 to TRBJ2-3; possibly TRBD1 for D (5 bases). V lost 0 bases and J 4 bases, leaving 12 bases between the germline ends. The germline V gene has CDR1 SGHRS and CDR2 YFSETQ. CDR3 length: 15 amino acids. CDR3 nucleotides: TGCGCCAGCAGCTTGGAGGGGCGCGGCGCAGATACGCAGTATTTT. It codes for CASSLEGRGADTQYF. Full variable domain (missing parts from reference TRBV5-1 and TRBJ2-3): KAGVTQTPRYLIKTRGQQVTLSCSPISGHRSVSWYQQTPGQGLQFLFEYFSETQRNKGNFPGRFSGRQFSNSRSEMNVSTLELGDSALYLCASSLEGRGADTQYFGPGTRLTVL.

The CDR3 sequence is CASSSDPTSLYEQYF. The CDR3 region has the DNA TGTGCCAGCAGCTCCGACCCGACTAGCTTATACGAGCAGTACTTC. The chain couples TRBV7-2 to TRBJ2-7; 7 bases line up with TRBD2. The V gene end was trimmed by 4 bases and the J gene end by 4 bases; junction bases not matched to a gene: 10. Germline CDR1 SGHTA, CDR2 FQGNSA. The CDR3 loop spans 15 amino acids.

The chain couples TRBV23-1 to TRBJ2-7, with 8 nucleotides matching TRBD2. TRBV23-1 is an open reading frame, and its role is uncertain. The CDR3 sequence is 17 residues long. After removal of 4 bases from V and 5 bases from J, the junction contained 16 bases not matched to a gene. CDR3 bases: TGCGCCAGCAGTCTTCAAATTGCGAGCGGGAGTAGCGACGAGCAGTACTTC. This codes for CASSLQIASGSSDEQYF.

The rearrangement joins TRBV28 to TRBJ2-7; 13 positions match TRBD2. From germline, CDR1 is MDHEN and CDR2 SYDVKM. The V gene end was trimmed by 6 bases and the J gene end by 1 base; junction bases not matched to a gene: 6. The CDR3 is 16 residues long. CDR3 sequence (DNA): TGTGCCAGCAGGACCCCGGGACTAGCGGGGTCCTACGAGCAGTACTTC. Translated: CASRTPGLAGSYEQYF.

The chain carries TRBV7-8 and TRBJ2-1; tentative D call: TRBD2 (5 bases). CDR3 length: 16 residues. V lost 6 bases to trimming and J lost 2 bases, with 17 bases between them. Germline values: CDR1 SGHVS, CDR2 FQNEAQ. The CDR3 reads CASRRLGAATYNEQFF. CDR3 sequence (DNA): TGTGCCAGCAGAAGGTTGGGAGCGGCTACCTACAATGAGCAGTTCTTC.

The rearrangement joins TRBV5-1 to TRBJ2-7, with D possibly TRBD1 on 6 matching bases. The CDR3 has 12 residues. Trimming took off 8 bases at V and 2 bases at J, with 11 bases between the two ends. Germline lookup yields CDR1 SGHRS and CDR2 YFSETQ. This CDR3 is CARKTGAYEQYF. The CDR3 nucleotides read TGCGCCAGGAAGACAGGTGCCTACGAGCAGTACTTC.

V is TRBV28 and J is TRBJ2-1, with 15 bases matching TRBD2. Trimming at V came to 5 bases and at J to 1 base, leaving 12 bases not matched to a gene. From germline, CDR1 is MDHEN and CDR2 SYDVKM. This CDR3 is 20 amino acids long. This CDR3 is CASSTLPGLAGGGSYNEQFF. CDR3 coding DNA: TGTGCCAGCAGTACCCTACCGGGACTAGCGGGAGGAGGGTCCTACAATGAGCAGTTCTTC.

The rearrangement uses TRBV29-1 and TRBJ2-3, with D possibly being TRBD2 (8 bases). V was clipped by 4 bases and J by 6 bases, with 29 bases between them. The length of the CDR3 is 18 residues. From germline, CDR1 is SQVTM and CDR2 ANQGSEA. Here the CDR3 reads CSVALRLGREGAGDTQYF. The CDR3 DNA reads TGCAGCGTTGCTCTCCGTTTGGGCCGGGAGGGGGCCGGGGATACGCAGTATTTT.

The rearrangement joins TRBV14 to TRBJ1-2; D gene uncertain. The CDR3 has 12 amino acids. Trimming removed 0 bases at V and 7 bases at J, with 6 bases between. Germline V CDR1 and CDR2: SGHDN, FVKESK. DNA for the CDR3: TGTGCCAGCAGCCAAGATTGGAGTGGCTACACCTTC. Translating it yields CASSQDWSGYTF.

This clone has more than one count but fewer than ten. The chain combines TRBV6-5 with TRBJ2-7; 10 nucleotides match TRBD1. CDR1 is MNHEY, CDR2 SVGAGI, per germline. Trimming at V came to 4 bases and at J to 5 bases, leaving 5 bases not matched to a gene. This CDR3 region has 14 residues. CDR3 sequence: CASSSGTGADEQYF. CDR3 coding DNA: TGTGCCAGCAGTTCCGGGACAGGGGCTGACGAGCAGTACTTC.

This CDR3 is CASSFPEPANYGYTF. The CDR3 DNA reads TGTGCCAGCAGCTTTCCAGAACCTGCTAACTATGGCTACACCTTC. The chain links TRBV7-9 to TRBJ1-2; no clear D gene. V was pared by 3 bases and J by 0 bases, with 11 bases between. There are 15 residues in the CDR3. Germline assignment: CDR1 SEHNR and CDR2 FQNEAQ (reference sequence).

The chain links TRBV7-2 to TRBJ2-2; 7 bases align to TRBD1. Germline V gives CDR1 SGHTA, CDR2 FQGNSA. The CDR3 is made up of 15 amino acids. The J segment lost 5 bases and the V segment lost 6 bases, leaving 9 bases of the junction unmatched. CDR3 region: CASRDQGVRTGELFF. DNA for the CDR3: TGTGCCAGCAGGGACCAGGGGGTCAGGACCGGGGAGCTGTTTTTT. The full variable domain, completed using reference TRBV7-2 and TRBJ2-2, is GAGVSQSPSNKVTEKGKDVELRCDPISGHTALYWYRQSLGQGLEFLIYFQGNSAPDKSGLPSDRFSAERTGGSVSTLTIQRTQQEDSAVYLCASRDQGVRTGELFFGEGSRLTVL.